These 27 T cell receptor beta chains originate from one sample sequenced in a study of a mutant IDH1 vaccine in newly diagnosed glioma (dated by TCRdb to about 2021). The sample's time point label, decoded: week 35, safety follow-up. Every vaccine dose consisted of 300 ug of a 20-mer mutant IDH1 peptide in Montanide, administered subcutaneously together with topical imiquimod. These receptors have no known antigen. Library generation was performed with the immunoSEQ multiplex PCR assay. TCRdb took this table from immuneACCESS and kept in-frame rearrangements with V and J called. Such tables lack part of the clones; where checked against another copy, unresolved V genes explain under half of the gap, and the rest is unexplained. This sample is represented by about 54,000 clones; around 84% of them were singletons. The ten top clones hold over 4% of the sample. The sequences come from PBMCs, collected from a glioma patient whose treatment included an IDH1 peptide vaccine. These receptors came from a woman between 18 and 30 years old with glioma.

The chain employs TRBV7-9 and TRBJ2-5, with 8 positions matching TRBD2. V was clipped by 2 bases and J by 4 bases; unmatched bases: 9. The CDR3 consists of 16 residues. Looked up from germline, CDR1 is SEHNR and CDR2 is FQNEAQ (reference sequence). The chain's CDR3 is CASSLSFGGAPETQYF. Here the CDR3 DNA reads TGTGCCAGCAGCTTATCTTTCGGGGGGGCCCCAGAGACCCAGTACTTC. The full variable domain, in which reference TRBV7-9 and TRBJ2-5 provide the parts outside the CDR3, is DTGVSQNPRHKITKRGQNVTFRCDPISEHNRLYWYRQTLGQGPEFLTYFQNEAQLEKSRLLSDRFSAERPKGSFSTLEIQRTEQGDSAMYLCASSLSFGGAPETQYFGPGTRLLVL.

The CDR3 reads CASRDIWGGSNQPQHF. DNA for the CDR3: TGTGCCAGTAGGGATATATGGGGAGGTTCCAATCAGCCCCAGCATTTT. The rearrangement uses TRBV19 and TRBJ1-5; D remains ambiguous. There are 16 residues in the CDR3. Germline CDR1 LNHDA, CDR2 SQIVND (reference sequence). V lost 6 bases, J lost 3 bases, and 18 bases lay in between.

The CDR3 nucleotides are TGCGCCAGCAGCTTGGCATACTCCTACGAGCAGTACTTC. Amino acid sequence: CASSLAYSYEQYF. V is TRBV5-1 and J is TRBJ2-7; no definite D call. The CDR3 totals 13 residues. Germline loops: CDR1 SGHRS, CDR2 YFSETQ. V was cut by 0 bases and J by 0 bases, with 4 bases left in between.

On this clone: The junction shows a germline mismatch at one end, possibly a read error. The chain links TRBV9 to TRBJ1-1, with D possibly being TRBD1 (6 bases). The length of the CDR3 is 15 residues. Per the germline V gene, CDR1 is SGDLS and CDR2 is YYNGEE. CDR3 sequence (DNA): TGTGCCAGCAGCGTAGGCGGAGGGGGGAACGCTGAAGCTTTCTTT. The encoded protein is CASSVGGGGNAEAFF. Drawing the rest from reference TRBV9 and TRBJ1-1, the complete variable domain is DSGVTQTPKHLITATGQRVTLRCSPRSGDLSVYWYQQSLDQGLQFLIQYYNGEERAKGNILERFSAQQFPDLHSELNLSSLELGDSALYFCASSVGGGGNAEAFFGQGTRLTVV.

As for this clone: Other DNA sequences in the sample encode the same CDR3. The chain links TRBV7-2 to TRBJ1-5, with D possibly being TRBD1 (6 bases). V shed 1 base and J shed 2 bases, with 15 bases lying between them. The CDR3 extends over 17 amino acids. Germline loops: CDR1 SGHTA, CDR2 FQGNSA. The CDR3 here is CASSLVPGGLGNQPQHF. CDR3 bases: TGTGCCAGCAGCTTAGTTCCCGGGGGCTTGGGCAATCAGCCCCAGCATTTT.

This clone was observed a handful of times. V gene TRBV6-4 combines with J gene TRBJ2-1; 12 bases map to TRBD2. The J segment lost 5 bases and the V segment lost 5 bases, leaving 7 bases of the junction unmatched. CDR3 size: 16 residues. Germline CDR1 and CDR2: MRHNA and SNTAGT. The CDR3 DNA sequence: TGTGCCAGCAGTCTCCTAGCGGGAGGGGGCGACAATGAGCAGTTCTTC. It encodes CASSLLAGGGDNEQFF.

V gene TRBV7-2 combines with J gene TRBJ2-3, with D possibly matching TRBD2 (5 bases). The CDR3 has 15 residues. Germline CDR1 reads SGHTA; CDR2 reads FQGNSA. Deletions cut 0 bases from V and 6 bases from J, with 13 bases between. The DNA of the CDR3 is TGTGCCAGCAGCTTAGCGGTAGCGAGTGCTGATACGCAGTATTTT. As protein: CASSLAVASADTQYF. The whole variable domain, filled in from reference TRBV7-2 and TRBJ2-3, reads GAGVSQSPSNKVTEKGKDVELRCDPISGHTALYWYRQSLGQGLEFLIYFQGNSAPDKSGLPSDRFSAERTGGSVSTLTIQRTQQEDSAVYLCASSLAVASADTQYFGPGTRLTVL.

In this sample, this clone turned up a few times. The same CDR3 arises from other DNA sequences in this sample as well. The chain has TRBV7-2 and TRBJ2-2; D perhaps matches TRBD2 (6 bases). Trimming removed 3 bases at V and 5 bases at J, with 7 bases between. This CDR3 is built from 13 residues. Looked up from germline, CDR1 is SGHTA and CDR2 is FQGNSA. Here the CDR3 DNA reads TGTGCCAGCAGCTTGGGGGGAACCGGGGAGCTGTTTTTT. As protein: CASSLGGTGELFF.

The chain couples TRBV19 to TRBJ1-5; D is ambiguous. Trimming pared 7 bases from V and 4 bases from J, leaving 11 bases between. Germline CDR1 and CDR2: LNHDA and SQIVND (reference sequence). The CDR3 has 13 amino acids. The DNA for the CDR3 is TGTGCCAGTACTCCCAGAGAAAATCAGCCCCAGCATTTT. It specifies CASTPRENQPQHF. Looking up the rest from reference TRBV19 and TRBJ1-5 gives the full variable domain: DGGITQSPKYLFRKEGQNVTLSCEQNLNHDAMYWYRQDPGQGLRLIYYSQIVNDFQKGDIAEGYSVSREKKESFPLTVTSAQKNPTAFYLCASTPRENQPQHFGDGTRLSIL.

The chain is built from TRBV5-8 and TRBJ2-3; 10 bases fit TRBD2. The CDR3 extends over 16 amino acids. The V gene's germline CDR1 is SGHTS and CDR2 YDEGEE. Losses at the gene ends were 3 bases for V and 4 bases for J; bases not matched to a gene: 8. The CDR3: CASSWRAGGPSDTQYF. In nucleotides, the CDR3 is TGTGCCAGCAGCTGGAGAGCGGGGGGGCCCTCAGATACGCAGTATTTT.

CDR3 nucleotide sequence: TGTGCCAGCAGTAAAACAGGTACTAGCACAGATACGCAGTATTTT. Its protein product is CASSKTGTSTDTQYF. The V and J genes are TRBV6-5 and TRBJ2-3; tentative D call: TRBD1 (5 bases). This CDR3 spans 15 amino acids. Germline values: CDR1 MNHEY, CDR2 SVGAGI. V lost 5 bases to trimming and J lost 0 bases, with 12 bases between them.

By share of the sample, this clone is medium-sized. The rearrangement uses TRBV29-1 and TRBJ1-1; weak D call: TRBD1 (5 bases). The CDR3 spans 14 residues. V lost 3 bases to trimming and J lost 0 bases, with 11 bases between them. In germline, CDR1 is SQVTM, CDR2 ANQGSEA. The CDR3 DNA follows: TGCAGCGTTGAGGAAGGGACTGTGAACACTGAAGCTTTCTTT. It translates to CSVEEGTVNTEAFF.

The rearrangement joins TRBV6-1 to TRBJ1-2; 9 nucleotides line up with TRBD1. From germline, CDR1 is MNHNS and CDR2 SASEGT. V trimming: 6 bases; J trimming: 8 bases; junction bases outside the gene matches: 7. The CDR3 is 13 residues long. CDR3 residues: CASSRTGVRGYTF. The CDR3 DNA sequence: TGTGCCAGCAGCAGGACAGGGGTGAGAGGCTACACCTTC.

The J gene is TRBJ2-1, the V gene TRBV7-9, with 12 bases identical to TRBD2. CDR3 size: 15 residues. The germline V gene has CDR1 SEHNR and CDR2 FQNEAQ (reference sequence). With V trimmed by 5 bases and J by 8 bases, 7 bases remained unmatched. CDR3: CASSTGTSGLDEQFF. CDR3 coding DNA: TGTGCCAGCAGCACCGGGACTAGCGGGCTCGATGAGCAGTTCTTC.

The chain employs TRBV7-2 and TRBJ2-5; perhaps TRBD2 as D (5 bases). In germline, CDR1 is SGHTA, CDR2 FQGNSA. The CDR3 runs 14 residues. Between the trimmed V and J ends, which lost 5 bases and 1 base, there was a span of 11 bases. This chain's CDR3 is CASSLLRAQETQYF. As DNA, the CDR3 is TGTGCCAGCAGCCTATTGCGGGCCCAAGAGACCCAGTACTTC.

This clone has only one observation. This chain uses TRBV28 with TRBJ2-7; 8 positions match TRBD1. The V gene's germline CDR1 is MDHEN and CDR2 SYDVKM. The CDR3 covers 14 residues. V lost 6 bases, J lost 4 bases, and 8 bases stayed unmatched. The CDR3 spells CASSPGQGGYEQYF. Here the CDR3 DNA reads TGTGCCAGCAGCCCAGGACAGGGAGGTTACGAGCAGTACTTC.

The chain employs TRBV27 and TRBJ2-2, with a tentative D call TRBD2 (6 bases). Germline V gives CDR1 MNHEY, CDR2 SMNVEV (reference sequence). The CDR3 is made up of 14 amino acids. V was cut by 3 bases and J by 4 bases, with 9 bases left in between. Here the CDR3 DNA reads TGTGCCAGCAGTTTGGGGGGAGGCACCGGGGAGCTGTTTTTT. This sequence encodes CASSLGGGTGELFF.

This clone was observed a few times. This chain uses TRBV30 with TRBJ1-3, with no clear D. Germline CDR1 is GTSNPN and CDR2 is SVGIG (reference sequence). CDR3 length equals 14 residues. Trimming took 4 bases from V and 4 from J, leaving 14 bases between them. The DNA of the CDR3 is TGTGCCTGGAAAAGGACTTTCATAGGAAACACCATATATTTT. Translation: CAWKRTFIGNTIYF. Looking up the rest from reference TRBV30 and TRBJ1-3 gives the full variable domain: SQTIHQWPATLVQPVGSPLSLECTVEGTSNPNLYWYRQAAGRGLQLLFYSVGIGQISSEVPQNLSASRPQDRQFILSSKKLLLSDSGFYLCAWKRTFIGNTIYFGEGSWLTVV.

The chain combines TRBV19 with TRBJ1-1; weak D call: TRBD1 (6 bases). This CDR3 region has 15 residues. V dropped 4 bases and J dropped 0 bases, with 12 bases sitting between them. CDR1 is LNHDA and CDR2 is SQIVND in the germline V gene (reference sequence). CDR3 loop: CASSRETGLNTEAFF. As DNA, the CDR3 is TGTGCCAGTAGTAGGGAGACAGGACTGAACACTGAAGCTTTCTTT.

The J gene is TRBJ2-3, the V gene TRBV25-1, with D perhaps assigned TRBD1 or TRBD2 (5 bases each). Germline loops: CDR1 MGHDK, CDR2 SYGVNS. CDR3 size: 17 residues. Deletions cut 1 base from V and 0 bases from J, with 14 bases between. CDR3 sequence: CASSESRGARSTDTQYF. As DNA, the CDR3 is TGTGCCAGCAGTGAATCCCGAGGGGCGCGAAGCACAGATACGCAGTATTTT.

Only a few counts were recorded for this clone. CDR3 residues: CASSLLGGSYNEQFF. The DNA for the CDR3 is TGTGCCAGCAGCCTCTTAGGGGGCTCCTACAATGAGCAGTTCTTC. The J gene is TRBJ2-1, the V gene TRBV9, with D perhaps matching TRBD1 (6 bases). V shed 4 bases and J shed 0 bases, with 11 bases lying between them. The CDR3 runs 15 residues. In germline, CDR1 is SGDLS, CDR2 YYNGEE.

The V gene is TRBV30, the J gene TRBJ1-3; 8 nucleotides agree with TRBD1. The V and J ends lost 0 bases and 1 base, in that order; junction bases with no gene match: 5. The CDR3 has 16 amino acids. Germline lookup yields CDR1 GTSNPN and CDR2 SVGIG (reference sequence). CDR3 sequence: CAWSVSGGASGNTIYF. CDR3 in DNA: TGTGCCTGGAGTGTATCAGGGGGCGCTTCTGGAAACACCATATATTTT.

This rearrangement joins TRBV7-9 to TRBJ1-5; 7 bases align to TRBD1. J was trimmed by 8 bases and V by 1 base; bases with no gene match: 5. CDR3 length: 14 residues. The germline gives CDR1 SEHNR, CDR2 FQNEAQ (reference sequence). The CDR3 protein is CASSLEGAREPQHF. The CDR3 DNA follows: TGTGCCAGCAGCTTAGAGGGGGCGCGTGAGCCCCAGCATTTT.

This chain uses TRBV5-1 with TRBJ2-7, with D uncertain. The CDR3 totals 15 residues. The ends were cut back, 0 bases at V and 0 bases at J, with 10 bases in the middle. The germline gives CDR1 SGHRS, CDR2 YFSETQ. In nucleotides, the CDR3 is TGCGCCAGCAGCTTGGGCGGCCGGAGCTCCTACGAGCAGTACTTC. It is translated as CASSLGGRSSYEQYF.

The chain employs TRBV9 and TRBJ2-3; D is unclear. This CDR3 contains 15 residues. Germline CDR1 SGDLS, CDR2 YYNGEE. V gave up 3 bases and J gave up 3 bases, with 14 bases separating them. The CDR3: CASSAKNTPTDTQYF. CDR3 bases: TGTGCCAGCAGCGCAAAAAACACCCCAACAGATACGCAGTATTTT.

CDR3 coding DNA: TGTGCCAGCAGTTACACCCGGGGCACAGATACGCAGTATTTT. It yields the protein CASSYTRGTDTQYF. The J gene is TRBJ2-3, the V gene TRBV6-5; D is undetermined. This CDR3 is 14 amino acids long. Germline CDR1 reads MNHEY; CDR2 reads SVGAGI. Deletions cut 2 bases from V and 1 base from J, with 7 bases between.

The CDR3 reads CASRKGRPGELFF. For the CDR3, the DNA is TGTGCCAGCAGGAAGGGCAGGCCCGGGGAGCTGTTTTTT. The chain employs TRBV6-5 and TRBJ2-2; D is unclear. Trimming took off 6 bases at V and 6 bases at J, with 11 bases between the two ends. Germline loops: CDR1 MNHEY, CDR2 SVGAGI. The CDR3 runs 13 residues.